This TCR beta chain derives from a study of blood T cell repertoires in COVID-19. Clones were sequenced by immunoSEQ multiplex PCR, and TCRdb holds only the in-frame ones, with some missing. The sample holds approximately 390,000 clones, roughly 90% seen once. Per the germline V gene, CDR1 is SGHNT and CDR2 is YYREEE (reference sequence). The CDR3 is 13 residues long. V dropped 5 bases and J dropped 4 bases, with 11 bases sitting between them. This chain links TRBV5-4 with TRBJ2-3, with D tentatively TRBD1 (5 bases). Sequenced material: PBMCs or T cells enriched from blood (not recorded which). This TCR was sampled from a woman aged 40 to 50 with acute COVID-19. CDR3 sequence (DNA): TGTGCCAGCAGTACCACAGGACCAGATACGCAGTATTTT. This translates into CASSTTGPDTQYF. Filled out from reference TRBV5-4 and TRBJ2-3, the complete variable domain reads ETGVTQSPTHLIKTRGQQVTLRCSSQSGHNTVSWYQQALGQGPQFIFQYYREEENGRGNFPPRFSGLQFPNYSSELNVNALELDDSALYLCASSTTGPDTQYFGPGTRLTVL.